The rows below give T cell receptor beta chains drawn from one sample of a study of blood T cell repertoires in COVID-19. Sequencing used immunoSEQ multiplex PCR; TCRdb keeps in-frame clones, though not all of them. Of 150,000 to 200,000 clones listed, more than 75% are singletons. Sequencing used peripheral blood. All receptors derive from a man between 70 and 80 years old with acute or convalescent COVID-19. Both conserved end residues are part of each CDR3. The D gene is left open where the match is weak. Rows give clone size only sometimes, using once, few, many, or a class for an expanded clone.

17	TRBV4-2	TRBD2	NA	TRBJ2-1	CASSQGLAGGPYNEQFF	TGTGCCAGCAGCCAAGGGTTAGCGGGGGGGCCCTACAATGAGCAGTTCTTC
13	TRBV7-3	NA	NA	TRBJ2-2	CASSLQPTGELFF	TGTGCCAGCAGCCTACAGCCCACCGGGGAGCTGTTTTTT
13	TRBV7-3	NA	NA	TRBJ2-3	CASSFSPRDTQYF	TGTGCCAGCAGCTTCTCTCCGCGGGATACGCAGTATTTT
16	TRBV6-6	TRBD2	once	TRBJ2-4	CASSYSSMAGENIQYF	TGTGCCAGCAGTTACTCCTCCATGGCGGGGGAAAACATTCAGTACTTC
16	TRBV7-2	TRBD1	NA	TRBJ1-6	CASSSHTGGNGSPLHF	TGTGCCAGCAGCTCTCATACAGGGGGTAATGGATCACCCCTCCACTTT
12	TRBV10-3	NA	NA	TRBJ2-7	CAISESRWEQYF	TGTGCCATCAGTGAGTCTCGGTGGGAGCAGTACTTC
14	TRBV24-1	NA	NA	TRBJ2-2	CATSDLTGGRGLFF	TGTGCCACCAGTGATTTGACAGGAGGGCGTGGGCTGTTTTTT
15	TRBV7-3	TRBD1	NA	TRBJ2-3	CASSLTGVYTDTQYF	TGTGCCAGCAGCTTGACAGGGGTTTACACAGATACGCAGTATTTT
17	TRBV2	TRBD2	NA	TRBJ2-3	CASSERLAGGIWDTQYF	TGTGCCAGCAGTGAACGGCTAGCGGGGGGCATTTGGGATACGCAGTATTTT
13	TRBV2	NA	once	TRBJ2-1	CAIQAGTDNEQFF	TGTGCCATCCAAGCAGGGACTGACAATGAGCAGTTCTTC
13	TRBV7-3	NA	NA	TRBJ1-5	CASSLYGNQPQHF	TGTGCCAGCAGCCTCTATGGCAATCAGCCCCAGCATTTT
14	TRBV29-1	NA	NA	TRBJ1-5	CSVASGHRNQPQHF	TGCAGCGTTGCCTCTGGACATCGCAATCAGCCCCAGCATTTT
13	TRBV9	NA	NA	TRBJ2-3	CASTTGSTDTQYF	TGTGCCAGCACCACGGGAAGCACAGATACGCAGTATTTT
14	TRBV5-5	TRBD1	NA	TRBJ1-5	CASSLGTGDQPQHF	TGTGCCAGCAGCTTGGGGACAGGGGATCAGCCCCAGCATTTT
15	TRBV7-2	TRBD1	NA	TRBJ2-7	CASRAGGPSSYEQYF	TGTGCCAGCAGAGCAGGGGGCCCTAGCTCCTACGAGCAGTACTTC
13	TRBV7-3	NA	few	TRBJ1-2	CASSLMGPYGYTF	TGTGCCAGCAGCTTAATGGGCCCGTATGGCTACACCTTC
13	TRBV15	TRBD1	few	TRBJ1-2	CATSFRQGDGYTF	TGTGCCACCAGCTTTCGACAGGGGGACGGCTACACCTTC
14	TRBV6-2/TRBV6-3	TRBD1	NA	TRBJ1-2	CASSYEDRAGGYTF	TGTGCCAGCAGTTACGAAGACAGGGCTGGTGGCTACACCTTC
17	TRBV19	TRBD2	once	TRBJ2-1	CASSPMSLAGGQNEQFF	TGTGCCAGTAGCCCTATGTCTCTAGCGGGGGGCCAAAATGAGCAGTTCTTC
13	TRBV18	NA	NA	TRBJ1-2	CASSPEENYGYTF	TGTGCCAGCTCACCGGAGGAGAACTATGGCTACACCTTC
15	TRBV19	NA	NA	TRBJ1-2	CASSRDSRGNYGYTF	TGTGCCAGTAGCAGGGACTCCCGGGGTAACTATGGCTACACCTTC
15	TRBV7-3	TRBD1	NA	TRBJ1-4	CASSPSGGEGEKLFF	TGTGCCAGCAGCCCCTCAGGGGGCGAAGGCGAAAAACTGTTTTTT
15	TRBV28	TRBD1	NA	TRBJ1-5	CASSFWGQGFQPQHF	TGTGCCAGCAGTTTTTGGGGACAGGGATTTCAGCCCCAGCATTTT
14	TRBV30	TRBD2	once	TRBJ2-1	CAWSLGLAEGEQFF	TGTGCCTGGAGTTTAGGACTAGCGGAGGGTGAGCAGTTCTTC
14	TRBV2	NA	once	TRBJ2-7	CASSVGQRGYEQYF	TGTGCCAGCAGTGTTGGCCAGAGAGGCTACGAGCAGTACTTC
13	TRBV5-4	NA	NA	TRBJ1-5	CASSLQGNQPQHF	TGTGCCAGCAGCCTACAGGGAAATCAGCCCCAGCATTTT
16	TRBV30	TRBD1	once	TRBJ1-5	CAWSNTGGQGGQPQHF	TGTGCCTGGAGTAACACGGGCGGACAGGGTGGTCAGCCCCAGCATTTT
15	TRBV6-9	TRBD1	NA	TRBJ1-5	CASREWTGDNQPQHF	TGTGCCAGCAGGGAATGGACAGGGGACAATCAGCCCCAGCATTTT
15	TRBV4-3	TRBD2	NA	TRBJ2-5	CASSQVLAGGETQYF	TGCGCCAGCAGCCAAGTACTAGCGGGGGGTGAGACCCAGTACTTC
11	TRBV28	NA	NA	TRBJ2-3	CASIQQGTQYF	TGTGCCAGCATTCAACAGGGAACGCAGTATTTT
15	TRBV28	TRBD1	NA	TRBJ2-7	CASSPPKTGISEQYF	TGTGCCAGCAGTCCGCCGAAGACAGGGATCTCCGAGCAGTACTTC
13	TRBV27	TRBD1	few	TRBJ1-2	CASSDRVGYGYTF	TGTGCCAGCAGCGACAGGGTAGGCTATGGCTACACCTTC
16	TRBV6-2/TRBV6-3	NA	NA	TRBJ1-1	CASSYGRQKGNTEAFF	TGTGCCAGCAGTTACGGGCGACAAAAAGGGAACACTGAAGCTTTCTTT
14	TRBV5-1	NA	NA	TRBJ2-5	CASSFASSTETQYF	TGCGCCAGCAGCTTTGCTAGCAGCACTGAGACCCAGTACTTC
15	TRBV5-8	TRBD1	NA	TRBJ2-7	CASSLLGTGTYEQYF	TGTGCCAGCAGTTTACTCGGGACAGGGACCTACGAGCAGTACTTC
13	TRBV7-2	NA	NA	TRBJ1-4	CASSLNRNEKLFF	TGTGCCAGCAGCTTAAACAGGAATGAAAAACTGTTTTTT
15	TRBV19	NA	NA	TRBJ1-1	CASSSWPRQDTEAFF	TGTGCCAGTAGTTCGTGGCCCAGGCAGGACACTGAAGCTTTCTTT
13	TRBV30	NA	once	TRBJ2-5	CAWSVGVQETQYF	TGTGCCTGGAGTGTCGGGGTCCAAGAGACCCAGTACTTC
15	TRBV9	TRBD2	NA	TRBJ2-5	CASSSGRGGEETQYF	TGTGCCAGCTCTAGCGGGAGAGGGGGTGAAGAGACCCAGTACTTC
13	TRBV15	NA	NA	TRBJ1-2	CATSRDLSYGYTF	TGTGCCACCAGCAGAGATCTTAGTTATGGCTACACCTTC